This T cell receptor beta chain was observed in a study of T and B cells in COVID-19 patients. Study-wide context: At median age around 31 years, recovered patients were younger than active-infection patients at more than 65. Most of the 20 active-infection patients had comorbidities associated with unfavorable COVID-19 outcome.

With respect to this clonotype: What it binds is unknown.

Overall study findings and caveats: Exclusive to the recovered cohort were 2,331 TCR clusters, 31 of them with low generation probability.

TRB rearrangements were amplified by multiplex PCR with BIOMED2 TRB-A/B primers. TCRdb re-called the multiplex PCR reads with MiXCR, one entry per CDR3 protein. The top ten hold 3% to 4% of the sample, which has roughly 4,600 distinct CDR3 sequences, roughly a fifth seen once. CDR3 length: 15 residues. V dropped 2 bases and J dropped 3 bases, with 13 bases sitting between them. Germline CDR1 reads SGHAT; CDR2 reads FQDESV (reference sequence). TRB was amplified from around 250-500 ng of blood genomic DNA. This clonotype was sampled from a human donor with active COVID-19. The sample comprised blood. The chain has TRBV11-1 and TRBJ1-1; D is possibly TRBD1 (5 bases). This CDR3 reads CASSLQGGGHTEAFF. CDR3 nucleotides: TGTGCCAGCAGCTTACAGGGCGGGGGACACACTGAAGCTTTCTTT.